These T cell receptor beta chains were read from a single sample in a study of identical twins. TCRdb passed the 5' RACE reads through MiXCR, listing each CDR3 protein once. In the table there are 1.5 million to 2 million distinct CDR3 sequences, under 35% of which are singletons. The sample taken for sequencing was cord blood. The receptors stem from a newborn girl in good health. Both conserved end residues are part of each CDR3. A D gene is named only where the DNA matches it firmly. Clone size appears in some rows only: once, few, many, or a class for an expanded clone.

TRBV12-3/TRBV12-4	TRBJ1-4	NA	few	14	TGTGCCAGCAGTCCAATCCGAAAAAATGAAAAACTGTTTTTT	CASSPIRKNEKLFF
TRBV28	TRBJ1-4	TRBD1	few	14	TGTGCCAGCAGTTCCCTGACAGGGTGGGAAAAACTGTTTTTT	CASSSLTGWEKLFF
TRBV27	TRBJ1-1	TRBD1	NA	14	TGTGCCAGCAGTTTAGGGGACAGGGAGCCTGAAGCTTTCTTT	CASSLGDREPEAFF
TRBV27	TRBJ2-2	TRBD2	NA	15	TGTGCCAACAGCCTAGCGGGAGTGTTAACCGGGGAGCTGTTTTTT	CANSLAGVLTGELFF
TRBV6-1	TRBJ2-3	NA	NA	16	TGTGCCAGCACCCTACCTAGCGAAACTAGCACAGATACGCAGTATTTT	CASTLPSETSTDTQYF
TRBV29-1	TRBJ1-2	NA	many	13	TGCAGCGTTGAAGGTGCGACAGGTTATGGCTACACCTTC	CSVEGATGYGYTF
TRBV24-1	TRBJ2-3	TRBD1	NA	18	TGTGCCACCAGTGATTTGAACTTTAGGGACAGGGGACCAGATACGCAGTATTTT	CATSDLNFRDRGPDTQYF
TRBV20-1	TRBJ2-1	NA	NA	14	TGCAGTGCCTCCCGACCCACAGGGCCCAATGAGCAGTTCTTC	CSASRPTGPNEQFF
TRBV6-4	TRBJ2-7	NA	NA	16	TGTGCCAGCAGTGCTTCAGCGGTGATCTCCTACAATGAGCAGTACTTC	CASSASAVISYNEQYF
TRBV12-3/TRBV12-4	TRBJ2-7	NA	NA	17	TGTGCCAGCAGTTTAGCGCTGGGCGGCTCATCTTACTACGAGCAGTACTTC	CASSLALGGSSYYEQYF
TRBV2	TRBJ2-3	NA	few	14	TGTGCCAGCAGTGAAGTCGCCTTCACAGATACGCAGTATTTT	CASSEVAFTDTQYF
TRBV10-3	TRBJ1-2	TRBD1	few	15	TGTGCCATCAGTGCCGGACAGGGGGTGAACTATGGCTACACCTTC	CAISAGQGVNYGYTF
TRBV30	TRBJ1-2	NA	NA	14	TGTGCCTGGAGTACTTGTGGACTGCGCTATGGCTACACCTTC	CAWSTCGLRYGYTF
TRBV24-1	TRBJ1-1	TRBD1	few	13	TGTGCCACCAGTGATCGGACAGGTCCTGAAGCTTTCTTT	CATSDRTGPEAFF
TRBV28	TRBJ2-1	NA	few	18	TGTGCCAGCAGTTTGGAGGAGGTGAGGCTCAGCTCCTACAATGAGCAGTTCTTC	CASSLEEVRLSSYNEQFF
TRBV2	TRBJ2-5	NA	NA	14	TGTGCCAGCAGTGAAGCGCTTCTGTCTGAGACCCAGTACTTC	CASSEALLSETQYF
TRBV5-1	TRBJ1-2	NA	NA	13	TGCGCCAGCAGCTTGGGGCAGCCGACGAGCTACACCTTC	CASSLGQPTSYTF